Listed below are T cell receptor beta chains from one sample, sequenced in a study of blood T cell repertoires in COVID-19. The assay was immunoSEQ multiplex PCR, and TCRdb's table has in-frame clones only and misses some. Of about 260,000 clones listed, approximately 87% are singletons. The sample comprised peripheral blood. The receptors here all came from a man in his 60s who had recovered from COVID-19. Each CDR3 is given with its conserved first and last residue. D genes are given only for firm matches. Expanded clones are given a class, and other clones once, few, many or no size at all.

CDR3 protein,CDR3 DNA,V gene,D gene,J gene,clone size
CASSISGTGDEQFF,TGTGCCAGCAGCATCTCCGGGACAGGGGATGAGCAGTTCTTC,TRBV13,TRBD1,TRBJ2-1,.
CASSRTGNTEAFF,TGTGCTAGCAGCCGGACAGGGAACACTGAAGCTTTCTTT,TRBV27,TRBD1,TRBJ1-1,.
CASSEFGSYGYTF,TGCGCCAGCAGTGAATTTGGCAGCTATGGCTACACCTTC,TRBV10-1,.,TRBJ1-2,once
CASTRDTSNNSPLHF,TGTGCCAGCACCCGGGACACCTCCAATAATTCACCCCTCCACTTT,TRBV2,.,TRBJ1-6,few
CAVAGGFGETQYF,TGTGCCGTGGCAGGGGGCTTTGGGGAGACCCAGTACTTC,TRBV6-5,TRBD1,TRBJ2-5,.
CASSLGGGGVPYEQYF,TGTGCCAGCAGCCTCGGGGGGGGAGGGGTTCCCTACGAGCAGTACTTC,TRBV11-2,TRBD2,TRBJ2-7,.
CASSLGRDRIASGYTF,TGTGCCAGCAGCTTAGGCCGAGACAGGATAGCCAGCGGCTACACCTTC,TRBV13,.,TRBJ1-2,.
CASSFPQGAYYGYTF,TGTGCCAGCAGTTTCCCACAGGGGGCGTACTATGGCTACACCTTC,TRBV28,TRBD1,TRBJ1-2,.
CASTFGQGIEKLFF,TGTGCCAGCACCTTTGGACAGGGAATTGAAAAACTGTTTTTT,TRBV6-6,TRBD1,TRBJ1-4,.
CASSDSEGSYGYTF,TGTGCCAGCAGTGATTCGGAGGGGTCCTATGGCTACACCTTC,TRBV2,.,TRBJ1-2,once
CASSQGLTGANSPLHF,TGTGCCAGCTCACAGGGCCTAACAGGGGCTAATTCACCCCTCCACTTT,TRBV18,TRBD1,TRBJ1-6,.
CASSKAWLVAGSDYEQYF,TGTGCCAGCAGCAAAGCTTGGTTGGTTGCAGGCTCCGACTACGAGCAGTACTTC,TRBV21-1,.,TRBJ2-7,.
CASSRDKGGQPQHF,TGTGCCAGCAGCCGTGACAAGGGAGGCCAGCCCCAGCATTTT,TRBV7-2,.,TRBJ1-5,.
CASSQDTQYSGNTIYF,TGCGCCAGCAGCCAAGATACCCAGTACTCTGGAAACACCATATATTTT,TRBV4-1,.,TRBJ1-3,.
CASSLVSVSNQPQHF,TGTGCCAGCAGTTTAGTGAGCGTCAGCAATCAGCCCCAGCATTTT,TRBV28,.,TRBJ1-5,.
CASSQGLSISGNTIYF,TGTGCCAGCAGCCAAGGGCTGTCAATCTCTGGAAACACCATATATTTT,TRBV3-1/TRBV3-2,.,TRBJ1-3,.
CASSLDPTYGYTF,TGTGCCAGCAGCTTGGATCCTACGTATGGCTACACCTTC,TRBV5-4,.,TRBJ1-2,.
CATSRTGGTDTQYF,TGTGCCACCAGCAGGACAGGGGGCACAGATACGCAGTATTTT,TRBV15,TRBD1,TRBJ2-3,.
CSARTGVAYEQYF,TGCAGCGCAAGGACAGGGGTGGCCTACGAGCAGTACTTC,TRBV29-1,TRBD1,TRBJ2-7,few
CASSFIAGSTDTQYF,TGCGCCAGCAGCTTCATAGCGGGTAGCACAGATACGCAGTATTTT,TRBV5-1,TRBD2,TRBJ2-3,.
CAQARDKGEQYF,TGTGCCCAGGCCAGGGACAAGGGGGAGCAGTACTTC,TRBV30,.,TRBJ2-7,.
CASSERGQDPTMLYF,TGCGCCAGCAGTGAGCGCGGACAGGACCCGACGATGTTGTACTTC,TRBV10-1,TRBD1,TRBJ2-4,.
CASSAQGLSYNEQFF,TGTGCCAGCAGCGCACAGGGGCTGTCCTACAATGAGCAGTTCTTC,TRBV9,TRBD1,TRBJ2-1,once
CASSLGLRNTEAFF,TGCGCCAGCAGCCTAGGACTAAGGAACACTGAAGCTTTCTTT,TRBV4-1,.,TRBJ1-1,few
CASSQTTGGKDTQYF,TGTGCCAGCAGCCAGACGACAGGGGGGAAAGATACGCAGTATTTT,TRBV3-1/TRBV3-2,TRBD1,TRBJ2-3,.
CASSLKSGAEDTQYF,TGCGCCAGCAGCTTGAAATCAGGGGCCGAAGATACGCAGTATTTT,TRBV5-1,.,TRBJ2-3,once
CASSLQGQGAPETQYF,TGCGCCAGCAGCTTACAAGGACAGGGGGCGCCGGAGACCCAGTACTTC,TRBV5-1,TRBD1,TRBJ2-5,.
CASSEGWASGSSYEQYF,TGTGCCAGCAGTGAAGGTTGGGCTAGCGGGAGCTCCTACGAGCAGTACTTC,TRBV6-1,TRBD2,TRBJ2-7,.